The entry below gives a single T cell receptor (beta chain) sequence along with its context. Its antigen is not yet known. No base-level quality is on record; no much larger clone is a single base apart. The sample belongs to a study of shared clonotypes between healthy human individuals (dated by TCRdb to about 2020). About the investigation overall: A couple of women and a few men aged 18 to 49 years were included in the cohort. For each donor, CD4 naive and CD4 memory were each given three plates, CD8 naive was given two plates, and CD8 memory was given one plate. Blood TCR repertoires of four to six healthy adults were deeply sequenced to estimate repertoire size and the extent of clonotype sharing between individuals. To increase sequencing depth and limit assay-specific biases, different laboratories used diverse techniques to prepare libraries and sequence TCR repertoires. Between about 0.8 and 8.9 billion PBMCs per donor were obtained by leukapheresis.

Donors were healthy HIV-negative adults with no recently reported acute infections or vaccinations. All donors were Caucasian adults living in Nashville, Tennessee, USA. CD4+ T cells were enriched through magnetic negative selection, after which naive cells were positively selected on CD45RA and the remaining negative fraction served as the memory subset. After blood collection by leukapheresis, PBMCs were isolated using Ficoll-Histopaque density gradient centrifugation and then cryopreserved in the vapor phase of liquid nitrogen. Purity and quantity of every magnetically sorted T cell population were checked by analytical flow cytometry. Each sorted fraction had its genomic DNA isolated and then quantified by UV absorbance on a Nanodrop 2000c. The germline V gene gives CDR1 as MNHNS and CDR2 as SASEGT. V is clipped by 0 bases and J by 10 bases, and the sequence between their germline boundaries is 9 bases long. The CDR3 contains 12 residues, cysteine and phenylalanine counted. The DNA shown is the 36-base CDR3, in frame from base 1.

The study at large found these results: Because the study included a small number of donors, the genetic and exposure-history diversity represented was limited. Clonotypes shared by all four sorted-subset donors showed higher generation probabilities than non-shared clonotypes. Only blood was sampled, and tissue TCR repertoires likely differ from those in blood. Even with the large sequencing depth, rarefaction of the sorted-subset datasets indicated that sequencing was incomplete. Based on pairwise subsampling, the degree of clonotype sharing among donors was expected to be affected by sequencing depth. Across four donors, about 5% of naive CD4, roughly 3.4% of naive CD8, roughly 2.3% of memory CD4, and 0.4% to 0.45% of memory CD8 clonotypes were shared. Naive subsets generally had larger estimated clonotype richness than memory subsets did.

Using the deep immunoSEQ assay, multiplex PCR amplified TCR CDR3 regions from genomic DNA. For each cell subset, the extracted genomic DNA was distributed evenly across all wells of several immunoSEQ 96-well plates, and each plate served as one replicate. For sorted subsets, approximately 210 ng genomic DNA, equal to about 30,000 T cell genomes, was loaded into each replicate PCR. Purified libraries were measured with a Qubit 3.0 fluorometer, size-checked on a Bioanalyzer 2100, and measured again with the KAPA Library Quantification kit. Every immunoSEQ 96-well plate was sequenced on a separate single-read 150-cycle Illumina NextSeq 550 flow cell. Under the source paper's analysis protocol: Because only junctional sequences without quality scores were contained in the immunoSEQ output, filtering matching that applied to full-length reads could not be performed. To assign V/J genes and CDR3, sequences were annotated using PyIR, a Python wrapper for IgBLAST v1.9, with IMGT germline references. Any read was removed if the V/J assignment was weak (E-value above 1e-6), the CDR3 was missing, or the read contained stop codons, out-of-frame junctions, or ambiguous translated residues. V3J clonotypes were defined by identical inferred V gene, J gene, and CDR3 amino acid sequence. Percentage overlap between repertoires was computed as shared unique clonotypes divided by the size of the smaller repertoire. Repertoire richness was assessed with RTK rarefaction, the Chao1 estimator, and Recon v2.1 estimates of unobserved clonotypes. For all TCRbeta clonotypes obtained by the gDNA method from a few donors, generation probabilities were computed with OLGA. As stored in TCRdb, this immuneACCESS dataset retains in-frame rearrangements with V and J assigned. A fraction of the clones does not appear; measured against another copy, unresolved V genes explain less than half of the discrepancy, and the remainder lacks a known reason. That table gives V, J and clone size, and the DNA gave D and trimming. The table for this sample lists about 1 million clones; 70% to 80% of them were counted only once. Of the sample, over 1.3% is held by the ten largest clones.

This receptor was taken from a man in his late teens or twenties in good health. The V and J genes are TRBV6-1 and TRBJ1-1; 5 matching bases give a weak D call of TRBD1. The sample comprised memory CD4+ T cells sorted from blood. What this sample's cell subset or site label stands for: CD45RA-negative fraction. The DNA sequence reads TGTGCCAGCAGTGAAGCGAGGGGAATAGCTTTCTTT. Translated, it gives CASSEARGIAFF.